What follows are 10 T cell receptor beta chains derived from one specimen sequenced in a study of blood T cell repertoires in COVID-19 (dated by TCRdb to 2018 to 2021). Library prep was done by the immunoSEQ multiplex PCR assay. This immuneACCESS table, as held by TCRdb, lists in-frame sequences with V and J called but not all clones. Of the missing ones, under half trace to an unresolved V gene in checked studies; the others have no known cause. This sample is represented by 100,000 to 150,000 clones; roughly four fifths of them were singletons. Together, the top ten hold around 5.5% of the sample. Sequenced material: peripheral blood. All receptors derive from a man aged 55 to 70 with acute or convalescent COVID-19.

CDR3 sequence (DNA): TGTGCCAGTAGTACAGACAGGGCCAATAATTCACCCCTCCACTTT. This gives the protein CASSTDRANNSPLHF. The rearrangement uses TRBV19 and TRBJ1-6; 7 nucleotides align to TRBD1. This CDR3 has 15 amino acids. V gave up 4 bases and J gave up 5 bases; unmatched junction bases: 5. Germline CDR1 and CDR2: LNHDA and SQIVND (reference sequence).

This clone came up a few times. This sequence joins TRBV27 and TRBJ1-1; 9 nucleotides agree with TRBD1. V was clipped by 8 bases and J by 2 bases; unmatched bases: 6. CDR3 length: 14 residues. Germline V CDR1 and CDR2: MNHEY, SMNVEV (reference sequence). DNA for the CDR3: TGTGCCAGCCAGAAACAGGGGGCCAACACTGAAGCTTTCTTT. It codes for CASQKQGANTEAFF.

The chain joins TRBV5-1 to TRBJ1-4, with 8 positions matching TRBD1. With V trimmed by 0 bases and J by 5 bases, 3 bases remained unmatched. CDR1 and CDR2 from the germline V gene are SGHRS and YFSETQ. The CDR3 covers 15 residues. CDR3 sequence reads: CASSLGTGLNEKLFF. CDR3 bases: TGCGCCAGCAGCTTGGGGACAGGGCTAAATGAAAAACTGTTTTTT.

The table lists this clone with a count of one. The rearrangement uses TRBV30 and TRBJ1-1; D is perhaps TRBD1 (6 bases). Germline V gives CDR1 GTSNPN, CDR2 SVGIG (reference sequence). This CDR3 comprises 13 residues. The ends were cut back, 2 bases at V and 1 base at J, with 8 bases in the middle. The CDR3: CAWSKQGNTEAFF. CDR3 coding DNA: TGTGCCTGGAGTAAACAGGGGAACACTGAAGCTTTCTTT.

CDR3 in amino acids: CASSLVSTAGSEAFF. The DNA of the CDR3 is TGTGCCAGCAGCTTAGTCTCGACCGCGGGGAGTGAAGCTTTCTTT. The chain couples TRBV7-6 to TRBJ1-1; no clear D gene. This CDR3 has 15 residues. CDR1 SGHVS and CDR2 FNYEAQ come from the germline V gene. With 1 base removed from V and 7 bases from J, the gap between germline ends came to 16 bases. The entire variable domain, with the rest obtained from reference TRBV7-6 and TRBJ1-1, is as follows: GAGVSQSPRYKVTKRGQDVALRCDPISGHVSLYWYRQALGQGPEFLTYFNYEAQQDKSGLPNDRFSAERPEGSISTLTIQRTEQRDSAMYRCASSLVSTAGSEAFFGQGTRLTVV.

The rearrangement links TRBV14 to TRBJ1-1; TRBD1 is a possible D gene (6 bases). CDR1 is SGHDN, CDR2 FVKESK, per germline. This CDR3 has 16 amino acids. Trimming pared 2 bases from V and 0 bases from J, leaving 13 bases between. The CDR3 nucleotides read TGTGCCAGCAGCCAACCACAGGGAAAGATGAACACTGAAGCTTTCTTT. The encoded protein is CASSQPQGKMNTEAFF.

V gene TRBV21-1 combines with J gene TRBJ2-7; TRBD2 is the table's D call, not checked against the DNA. TRBV21-1 is a pseudogene locus. CDR3 length equals 15 residues. The CDR3 region has the DNA TGTGCCAGCAGCGGGACTAGCGGGAGGTCCTACGAGCAGTACTTC. This encodes CASSGTSGRSYEQYF.

The V call is TRBV30, the J call TRBJ1-2, with TRBD1 as a possible D gene (5 bases). The V end was cut by 5 bases, the J end by 5 bases, with 9 bases between. The CDR3 length is 11 residues. Germline V gives CDR1 GTSNPN, CDR2 SVGIG (reference sequence). The DNA of the CDR3 is TGTGCCTGGTCCCCAGGGTATGGCTACACCTTC. The encoded protein is CAWSPGYGYTF.

The V gene is TRBV7-2, the J gene TRBJ1-1, with TRBD1 identical over 7 bases. In germline, CDR1 is SGHTA, CDR2 FQGNSA. This CDR3 comprises 14 residues. Unmatched junction bases numbered 4, after V lost 5 bases and J lost 1 base. The CDR3 loop reads CASSRGQANTEAFF. The CDR3 DNA sequence: TGTGCCAGCAGCAGAGGACAGGCGAACACTGAAGCTTTCTTT. Drawing the rest from reference TRBV7-2 and TRBJ1-1, the complete variable domain is GAGVSQSPSNKVTEKGKDVELRCDPISGHTALYWYRQSLGQGLEFLIYFQGNSAPDKSGLPSDRFSAERTGGSVSTLTIQRTQQEDSAVYLCASSRGQANTEAFFGQGTRLTVV.

This clone was counted at least ten times. The chain has TRBV10-2 and TRBJ2-5, with D possibly matching TRBD2 (5 bases). V gave up 0 bases and J gave up 1 base, with 12 bases separating them. There are 16 residues in the CDR3. The germline V gene encodes CDR1 WSHSY and CDR2 SAAADI. DNA of the CDR3: TGCGCCAGCAGTGAGTCGACTAAGACGGGCCAAGAGACCCAGTACTTC. It specifies CASSESTKTGQETQYF.